This T cell receptor beta chain was retrieved from a study of shared clonotypes between healthy human individuals. In the naive CD8 group, cells lacked CD45RO and were positively selected for CCR7, so terminally differentiated effector memory CD45RA+ cells were left out. The authors loaded around 190 ng DNA, 25,000 to 30,000 T cell genomes, into sorted-subset replicate PCRs. Data came from immunoSEQ multiplex PCR; TCRdb stores just in-frame clones and leaves some out. The sample records about 550,000 clones, roughly 96% being singletons. This clone was seen once. The receptor's source is a woman younger than 45 in good health. The sample comprised naive CD8+ T cells sorted from blood.

CDR3 residues: CSVVLIQRENLDTQYF. For the CDR3, the DNA is TGCAGCGTTGTCCTTATCCAGCGGGAGAACTTAGATACGCAGTATTTT. This chain links TRBV29-1 with TRBJ2-3; TRBD2 matches at 8 bases. CDR3 length: 16 residues. Losses at the gene ends were 4 bases for V and 5 bases for J; bases not matched to a gene: 14. CDR1 and CDR2 (germline): SQVTM, ANQGSEA.